Shown below are 27 T cell receptor beta chains from a single sample sequenced in a study of vaccination and CD4 T cells after COVID-19. Cultured CD4+ T cell DNA underwent sequencing with the Oncomine TCR Beta short-read assay. TCRdb fed the PCR reads into MiXCR, producing one record per CDR3 protein. The repertoire holds roughly 15,000 distinct CDR3 sequences, with approximately 40% as singletons. These TCRs are of unknown antigen specificity. Treatment in this sample: approximately nine-day PBMC culture with coronavirus spike peptide pools or control peptides (ViraFEST assay). The sample comprised CD4+ T cells from blood, cultured in vitro. The receptor set was obtained from a human donor who had recovered from COVID-19.

This rearrangement joins TRBV12-3 or TRBV12-4 to TRBJ2-3, with D perhaps matching TRBD2 (6 bases). The CDR3 totals 14 residues. Trimming removed 6 bases from V and 4 bases from J, with 14 bases in between. The CDR3 loop reads CASRLARGADTQYF. In nucleotides, the CDR3 is TGTGCCAGCAGGCTAGCGAGAGGGGCAGATACGCAGTATTTT.

The gene calls are TRBV5-1 and TRBJ1-1; possible D gene TRBD1, 5 bases. The CDR3 length is 15 residues. Trimming took 0 bases from V and 1 from J, leaving 10 bases between them. The V gene's germline CDR1 is SGHRS and CDR2 YFSETQ. The CDR3 region has the DNA TGCGCCAGCAGCTTGGACAGGAGATCGAACACTGAAGCTTTCTTT. Amino acid sequence: CASSLDRRSNTEAFF.

This rearrangement joins TRBV2 to TRBJ2-3; no reliable D call. This CDR3 comprises 12 residues. V lost 4 bases to trimming and J lost 0 bases, with 2 bases between them. Germline loops: CDR1 SNHLY, CDR2 FYNNEI. In DNA, the CDR3 is TGTGCCAGCAGTGTGAGCACAGATACGCAGTATTTT. Protein product: CASSVSTDTQYF.

This clonotype was seen once. The chain carries TRBV5-1 and TRBJ1-1, with D maybe TRBD1 (5 bases). Germline V gene sequence: CDR1 SGHRS, CDR2 YFSETQ. The ends were cut back, 0 bases at V and 7 bases at J, with 16 bases in the middle. The CDR3 loop spans 15 amino acids. The CDR3, as DNA: TGCGCCAGCAGCTTGGTGGGTCTGCAGGGCGGTGAAGCTTTCTTT. It translates to CASSLVGLQGGEAFF.

The chain has TRBV5-4 and TRBJ2-3; D ambiguous. CDR1 and CDR2 from the germline V gene are SGHNT and YYREEE (reference sequence). The V gene lost 4 bases and the J gene lost 2 bases, with 14 bases spanning the gap. This CDR3 is built from 15 residues. CDR3: CASSGRPANTDTQYF. In DNA form, the CDR3 reads TGTGCCAGCAGCGGCCGACCAGCTAACACAGATACGCAGTATTTT.

This clonotype was counted between two and nine times. The chain carries TRBV20-1 and TRBJ2-3; D is perhaps TRBD2 (6 bases). The V end was cut by 3 bases, the J end by 2 bases, with 9 bases between. CDR1 and CDR2 from the germline V gene are DFQATT and SNEGSKA (reference sequence). The CDR3 has 13 amino acids. The CDR3 nucleotides are TGCAGTGCTAGCCGCGGGACCACAGATACGCAGTATTTT. As protein: CSASRGTTDTQYF.

This clonotype was counted between two and nine times. The chain carries TRBV19 and TRBJ1-2; tentatively, D is TRBD1 (5 bases). This CDR3 comprises 15 residues. The V and J ends lost 3 bases and 4 bases respectively, with 15 bases between them. CDR1 and CDR2 from the germline V gene are LNHDA and SQIVND (reference sequence). The CDR3 coding sequence is TGTGCCAGTAGTATTATGGCTGCTCAGGGCTATGGCTACACCTTC. Protein product: CASSIMAAQGYGYTF.

The chain combines TRBV4-2 with TRBJ2-5; 9 nucleotides agree with TRBD1. Germline V gene lookup returns CDR1 LGHNA and CDR2 YNFKEQ. After removal of 3 bases from V and 5 bases from J, the junction contained 4 bases not matched to a gene. The CDR3 runs to 14 residues. The chain's CDR3 is CASSHPGTGETQYF. The CDR3 DNA is TGTGCCAGCAGCCACCCCGGGACAGGGGAGACCCAGTACTTC.

The rearrangement joins TRBV6-1 to TRBJ2-3; 8 nucleotides align to TRBD1. The CDR3 is 17 amino acids. The germline gives CDR1 MNHNS, CDR2 SASEGT. V shed 7 bases and J 3 bases; nucleotides not matched to a gene: 15. DNA for the CDR3: TGTGCCAGCAAAAAGTCGGGACAGGACGGGCGAACAGATACGCAGTATTTT. This codes for CASKKSGQDGRTDTQYF.

CDR3 in amino acids: CASGLDRVILGELFF. The CDR3 coding sequence is TGTGCCAGCGGTCTGGACAGGGTAATTCTCGGGGAGCTGTTTTTT. The genes are TRBV2 and TRBJ2-2; TRBD1 matches 8 bases. The CDR3 consists of 15 residues. J was trimmed by 7 bases and V by 8 bases; bases with no gene match: 12. Germline V gene data show CDR1 as SNHLY and CDR2 as FYNNEI.

This CDR3 is CASSQNSNQPQHF. In DNA form, the CDR3 reads TGTGCCAGCAGTCAGAATAGCAATCAGCCCCAGCATTTT. This chain joins TRBV14 and TRBJ1-5; no definite D call. V shed 6 bases and J shed 0 bases, with 6 bases lying between them. The CDR3 loop spans 13 amino acids. CDR1 and CDR2 (germline): SGHDN, FVKESK. Supplemented by reference TRBV14 and TRBJ1-5, the full variable domain reads EAGVTQFPSHSVIEKGQTVTLRCDPISGHDNLYWYRRVMGKEIKFLLHFVKESKQDESGMPNNRFLAERTGGTYSTLKVQPAELEDSGVYFCASSQNSNQPQHFGDGTRLSIL.

The chain recombines TRBV7-2 with TRBJ2-5; D could derive from TRBD1 or TRBD2 (5 bases each). There are 13 residues in the CDR3. V was clipped by 6 bases and J by 7 bases, with 15 bases between them. Germline CDR1 reads SGHTA; CDR2 reads FQGNSA. The CDR3 region is CASRLGTVGTQYF. The CDR3 DNA is TGTGCCAGCAGACTCGGGACGGTGGGGACCCAGTACTTC.

This clonotype was counted a few times. The chain combines TRBV2 with TRBJ1-1, with D unclear. In germline, CDR1 is SNHLY, CDR2 FYNNEI. Trimming pared 8 bases from V and 1 base from J, leaving 5 bases between. The CDR3 extends over 11 amino acids. The CDR3 here is CASVRNTEAFF. Here the CDR3 DNA reads TGTGCCAGCGTGAGGAACACTGAAGCTTTCTTT.

The V call is TRBV20-1, the J call TRBJ2-7; D is unclear. V lost 1 base and J lost 6, with 7 bases in between. The CDR3 covers 11 residues. Germline V gives CDR1 DFQATT, CDR2 SNEGSKA (reference sequence). The DNA for the CDR3 is TGCAGTGCTAGAGGTGGCGTCGAGCAGTACTTC. This gives the protein CSARGGVEQYF.

The rearrangement joins TRBV29-1 to TRBJ2-7; D perhaps matches TRBD2 (7 bases). V lost 4 bases and J 2 bases, leaving 18 bases between the germline ends. The CDR3 extends over 15 amino acids. From germline, CDR1 is SQVTM and CDR2 ANQGSEA. The CDR3 DNA follows: TGCAGCGTTGTATGGTGGAGGGAGGGGGCCTACGAGCAGTACTTC. It codes for CSVVWWREGAYEQYF.

This clonotype was observed a handful of times. This chain connects TRBV7-2 to TRBJ1-2; TRBD1 is a possible D gene (6 bases). Trimming left V 1 base short and J 5 bases short, with 8 bases between. The V gene's germline CDR1 is SGHTA and CDR2 FQGNSA. The CDR3 is 13 amino acids. CDR3: CASSLDRVYGYTF. The CDR3 nucleotides are TGTGCCAGCAGCTTAGACAGGGTGTATGGCTACACCTTC.

By frequency in the sample, this clonotype is medium-sized (0.01 to 0.1%). The gene calls are TRBV20-1 and TRBJ1-2; 7 nucleotides agree with TRBD1. J was trimmed by 8 bases and V by 6 bases; bases with no gene match: 18. The CDR3 has 15 residues. The germline CDR1 and CDR2 sequences are DFQATT and SNEGSKA (reference sequence). The CDR3, as DNA: TGCAGTGCGCGCATTCAGGGGGACGGGGGGCAAGGCTACACCTTC. Translated: CSARIQGDGGQGYTF.

V usage is TRBV18 and J usage is TRBJ2-4, with D unresolved. This CDR3 contains 15 residues. V was shortened by 2 bases and J by 6 bases, with 14 bases between the two germline ends. CDR1 is KGHSH, CDR2 LQKENI, per germline. The CDR3 bases are TGTGCCAGCTCACCATCAAGTAAAGCTAGAAACATTCAGTACTTC. Translating it yields CASSPSSKARNIQYF.

This clonotype came up once. The chain couples TRBV20-1 to TRBJ1-1; possibly TRBD1 for D (6 bases). V was clipped by 7 bases and J by 0 bases, with 12 bases between them. The CDR3 is 13 residues long. The germline CDR1 and CDR2 sequences are DFQATT and SNEGSKA (reference sequence). The CDR3 is CSVLDRLNTEAFF. In DNA, the CDR3 is TGCAGTGTCCTCGACAGGTTGAACACTGAAGCTTTCTTT.

The V and J genes are TRBV3-1 and TRBJ1-1, with a tentative D call TRBD1 (6 bases). The CDR3 consists of 15 residues. Per germline, CDR1 LGHDT and CDR2 YNNKEL (reference sequence). The V and J ends lost 4 bases and 4 bases respectively, with 16 bases between them. CDR3 amino acids: CASSPAVGGITEAFF. In DNA form, the CDR3 reads TGTGCCAGCAGCCCTGCAGTAGGGGGGATCACTGAAGCTTTCTTT.

By its share, this clonotype is medium-sized (0.01 to 0.1%). The chain uses TRBV20-1 and TRBJ1-1; D is possibly TRBD1 (5 bases). Looked up from germline, CDR1 is DFQATT and CDR2 is SNEGSKA (reference sequence). V lost 3 bases to trimming and J lost 1 base, with 15 bases between them. This CDR3 is built from 15 residues. The CDR3 sequence is CSASSPLTANTEAFF. The CDR3 DNA is TGCAGTGCTAGCTCTCCCTTGACAGCGAACACTGAAGCTTTCTTT.

The chain employs TRBV20-1 and TRBJ1-6; 10 bases agree with TRBD1. V lost 6 bases and J lost 9; bases outside the gene matches: 11. This CDR3 has 15 residues. Germline V gene lookup returns CDR1 DFQATT and CDR2 SNEGSKA (reference sequence). CDR3 residues: CSAKSQGQGSSPLHF. The CDR3 region has the DNA TGCAGTGCCAAAAGCCAGGGACAGGGGTCTTCACCCCTCCACTTT.

There are a few counts of this clonotype. This sequence joins TRBV23-1 and TRBJ2-4; 11 positions match TRBD2. TRBV23-1 is an ORF, with its function uncertain. Losses at the gene ends were 2 bases for V and 0 bases for J; bases not matched to a gene: 0. The CDR3 is 16 amino acids. The CDR3 bases are TGCGCCAGCAGTCAAGGACTAGCGGGAGCCAAAAACATTCAGTACTTC. Translated, it gives CASSQGLAGAKNIQYF.

The chain joins TRBV6-1 to TRBJ2-7, with 10 bases that match TRBD1. This CDR3 contains 16 residues. Germline V gene data show CDR1 as MNHNS and CDR2 as SASEGT. With 5 bases clipped from V and 5 bases from J, the junction kept 12 bases outside the gene matches. The CDR3 reads CASSQTLDRGVNEQYF. The CDR3 region has the DNA TGTGCCAGCAGTCAGACATTGGACAGGGGGGTCAACGAGCAGTACTTC.

The chain has TRBV20-1 and TRBJ2-5; tentative D call: TRBD1 (5 bases). Germline lookup yields CDR1 DFQATT and CDR2 SNEGSKA (reference sequence). The CDR3 runs to 16 residues. V was trimmed by 0 bases and J by 3 bases, leaving 17 bases between them. The DNA for the CDR3 is TGCAGTGCTAGAGATCCTACAGGAGCCCCCGAAGAGACCCAGTACTTC. It is translated as CSARDPTGAPEETQYF.

The table lists this clonotype with a few counts. The genes are TRBV20-1 and TRBJ1-5, with 9 bases matching TRBD1. Germline lookup yields CDR1 DFQATT and CDR2 SNEGSKA (reference sequence). After removal of 3 bases from V and 5 bases from J, the junction contained 5 bases not matched to a gene. This CDR3 region has 14 residues. The CDR3 DNA sequence: TGCAGTGCTAGGCATGGGACAGGGTATCAGCCCCAGCATTTT. Its translation is CSARHGTGYQPQHF.

The chain carries TRBV27 and TRBJ1-4; D possibly corresponds to TRBD1 (5 bases). The V end lost 2 bases, the J end lost 13 bases, and 14 bases lay between the germline ends. The CDR3 loop spans 13 amino acids. CDR1 is MNHEY and CDR2 is SMNVEV in the germline V gene (reference sequence). In DNA form, the CDR3 reads TGTGCCAGCAGTTTAAGGGGCCAGGGAGTACTGTTTTTT. It translates to CASSLRGQGVLFF.